Listed here are 14 T cell receptor beta chains from one sample, sequenced in a study of T cell responses to AZD1222 COVID-19 vaccine. Clones were read by immunoSEQ multiplex PCR, and TCRdb kept only the in-frame ones, dropping some. The data contain about 81,000 clones, 92% of them seen just once; the ten biggest clones take up 5% to 6.5%. The sample was peripheral blood, taken on day 0 of AZD1222 vaccination. The receptors originated from an adult in good health.

V usage is TRBV9 and J usage is TRBJ1-1; 9 bases are shared with TRBD1. The CDR3 contains 17 residues. Germline lookup yields CDR1 SGDLS and CDR2 YYNGEE. The V and J ends lost 4 bases and 0 bases, in that order; junction bases with no gene match: 10. CDR3 residues: CASSPPGTGSLNTEAFF. The CDR3 DNA reads as TGTGCCAGCAGCCCTCCTGGGACAGGGTCTTTGAACACTGAAGCTTTCTTT.

This clone was detected only once. V gene TRBV28 combines with J gene TRBJ2-7; the match to TRBD2 covers 7 bases. Trimming took 8 bases from V and 3 from J; bases not matched to a gene: 13. Germline loops: CDR1 MDHEN, CDR2 SYDVKM. The CDR3 totals 15 residues. CDR3 DNA: TGTGCCAGCTCCTGGGGGGGACGGGGGATCTACGAGCAGTACTTC. Protein product: CASSWGGRGIYEQYF.

The V gene is TRBV7-2, the J gene TRBJ2-2; D not resolved. The germline V and J ends were trimmed by 4 bases and 5 bases, with 5 bases remaining between them. Germline values: CDR1 SGHTA, CDR2 FQGNSA. This CDR3 region has 12 residues. The CDR3 coding sequence is TGTGCCAGCAGCTCTTATACCGGGGAGCTGTTTTTT. It is translated as CASSSYTGELFF.

This clone was seen once. The V gene is TRBV9, the J gene TRBJ2-2; D perhaps matches TRBD1 (5 bases). The CDR3 runs 16 residues. V lost 4 bases and J lost 6, with 19 bases in between. Germline V gene lookup returns CDR1 SGDLS and CDR2 YYNGEE. The CDR3 DNA reads TGTGCCAGCAGCCCAAGAGGTTCAGGGTTGGCCGGGGAGCTGTTTTTT. Its translation: CASSPRGSGLAGELFF.

This clone was counted only a few times. This sample also contains other DNA sequences that code for the same CDR3. The chain uses TRBV18 and TRBJ1-4; D is ambiguous. Germline V gene sequence: CDR1 KGHSH, CDR2 LQKENI. V was pared by 2 bases and J by 2 bases, with 6 bases between. CDR3 length: 14 amino acids. The CDR3 DNA is TGTGCCAGCTCACCAGAACGGACTAATGAAAAACTGTTTTTT. Its protein product is CASSPERTNEKLFF. Complete variable domain (other parts from reference TRBV18 and TRBJ1-4): NAGVMQNPRHLVRRRGQEARLRCSPMKGHSHVYWYRQLPEEGLKFMVYLQKENIIDESGMPKERFSAEFPKEGPSILRIQQVVRGDSAAYFCASSPERTNEKLFFGSGTQLSVL.

The V gene is TRBV5-8, the J gene TRBJ2-2; 7 bases line up with TRBD1. CDR3 length: 15 residues. Germline CDR1 reads SGHTS; CDR2 reads YDEGEE. Trimming at V came to 4 bases and at J to 4 bases, leaving 7 bases not matched to a gene. The CDR3 DNA follows: TGTGCCAGCAGCCGTGACAGGGCTATCACCGGGGAGCTGTTTTTT. As protein: CASSRDRAITGELFF.

V and J are TRBV11-2 and TRBJ2-7, with 7 bases that match TRBD1. CDR3 length equals 13 residues. The ends lost 6 bases at V and 7 bases at J; junction bases unmatched: 9. Germline CDR1 SGHAT, CDR2 FQNNGV. CDR3 DNA: TGTGCCAGCAGACTCACAGGGGACGAGGAGCAGTACTTC. Translated, it gives CASRLTGDEEQYF.

The V call is TRBV28, the J call TRBJ2-7; D possibly matches TRBD1 or TRBD2 (5 bases each). The CDR3 is 13 amino acids. In germline, CDR1 is MDHEN, CDR2 SYDVKM. The V end lost 7 bases, the J end lost 4 bases, and 14 bases lay between the germline ends. The CDR3 is CASTTRGEYEQYF. The CDR3 DNA follows: TGTGCCAGCACTACAAGGGGAGAATACGAGCAGTACTTC.

This chain links TRBV2 with TRBJ2-5; 7 bases align to TRBD1. The CDR3 is made up of 12 amino acids. Germline CDR1 SNHLY, CDR2 FYNNEI. V dropped 5 bases and J dropped 5; count of bases not matched to a gene: 2. CDR3 bases: TGTGCCAGCAGTACGACAGGGGAGACCCAGTACTTC. Translating it yields CASSTTGETQYF.

The chain carries TRBV14 and TRBJ1-2; D may be TRBD1 (5 bases). The V gene lost 0 bases and the J gene lost 3 bases, with 14 bases spanning the gap. The germline V gene has CDR1 SGHDN and CDR2 FVKESK. There are 16 residues in the CDR3. CDR3 bases: TGTGCCAGCAGCCAAGATCTGGGCAGGACATACTATGGCTACACCTTC. Translation gives CASSQDLGRTYYGYTF.

The chain employs TRBV13 and TRBJ1-2; D is unclear. V lost 0 bases and J lost 3, with 5 bases in between. This CDR3 region has 13 residues. The germline gives CDR1 PRHDT, CDR2 FYEKMQ (reference sequence). Written as DNA, the CDR3 is TGTGCCAGCAGCTTAGGAATACACTATGGCTACACCTTC. This sequence encodes CASSLGIHYGYTF. Together with reference TRBV13 and TRBJ1-2, the CDR3 gives the full variable domain: AAGVIQSPRHLIKEKRETATLKCYPIPRHDTVYWYQQGPGQDPQFLISFYEKMQSDKGSIPDRFSAQQFSDYHSELNMSSLELGDSALYFCASSLGIHYGYTFGSGTRLTVV.

This chain connects TRBV7-6 to TRBJ2-3; 8 bases fit TRBD2. This CDR3 has 17 residues. CDR1 and CDR2 from the germline V gene are SGHVS and FNYEAQ. The J segment lost 2 bases and the V segment lost 1 base, leaving 8 bases of the junction unmatched. The CDR3 DNA reads TGTGCCAGCAGCTTAGGGGTTAGCGGGACCAACACAGATACGCAGTATTTT. Its protein is CASSLGVSGTNTDTQYF.

The chain carries TRBV9 and TRBJ2-3, with 14 bases that match TRBD2. The V gene's germline CDR1 is SGDLS and CDR2 YYNGEE. With 3 bases clipped from V and 3 bases from J, the junction kept 9 bases outside the gene matches. The CDR3 length is 18 residues. The CDR3 loop is CASSGTGTSGSLTDTQYF. CDR3 nucleotides: TGTGCCAGCAGCGGTACCGGGACTAGCGGGAGCCTTACAGATACGCAGTATTTT.

CDR3 bases: TGTGCCAGCAGTACGACGGTGAACACTGAAGCTTTCTTT. Amino acid sequence: CASSTTVNTEAFF. The V and J genes are TRBV27 and TRBJ1-1; the D is unclear. V lost 5 bases and J lost 0, with 7 bases in between. This CDR3 is 13 amino acids long. The germline V gene encodes CDR1 MNHEY and CDR2 SMNVEV (reference sequence).